The source of this TCR beta chain is a study of PD-L1 blockade in urothelial cancer. Study overall: Each participant's history included 0 to 3 prior chemotherapy regimens. Each blood sample yielded a median of roughly 140,000 T cells. Study-wide results and limits: In blood sampled pretreatment, TCR clonality below the median predicted better survival.

The protocol was immunoSEQ multiplex PCR, while the TCRdb copy is restricted to in-frame clones and leaves out a portion. The profile shows about 130,000 clones, around 86% of them singletons. The time point: peripheral blood 6 weeks after treatment start. Diagnoses among patients were locally advanced or metastatic urothelial carcinoma. About this clone itself: Its target is not known.

The sequence was collected from a man in his forties or fifties with urothelial cancer. Sequenced here: PBMCs, sampled around atezolizumab (anti-PD-L1) treatment.

CDR3: CASSPQGHGTEAFF. The CDR3 nucleotides read TGTGCCAGCAGTCCACAGGGCCACGGGACTGAAGCTTTCTTT. V gene TRBV6-1 combines with J gene TRBJ1-1, with a possible D match to TRBD1 (6 bases). The CDR3 has 14 amino acids. Germline values: CDR1 MNHNS, CDR2 SASEGT. The germline V and J ends were trimmed by 5 bases and 5 bases, with 15 bases remaining between them.